This is a list of T cell receptor beta chains from one sample in a study of CD8+ T cells in alopecia areata. Here immunoSEQ multiplex PCR was the method, and the copy in TCRdb shows in-frame clones only, minus some. In the table there are 150,000 to 200,000 clones, roughly 50% of which are singletons. Material: CD4+ T cells sorted from blood, obtained at roughly week 55, from a patient treated with tofacitinib. The receptors here all came from a human donor with alopecia areata. Each CDR3 is given with its conserved first and last residue. The D gene is left open where the match is weak. The size field is filled for only some rows; it gives once, few, many or a size class.

J: TRBJ2-5
size: NA
V: TRBV29-1
D: TRBD1
DNA: TGCAGCGTTGTCCAGGGGGCAGGGGAGACCCAGTACTTC
CDR3: CSVVQGAGETQYF

J: TRBJ1-1
size: NA
V: TRBV29-1
D: NA
DNA: TGCAGCGCCCGAGCCGGAACCGGCACTGAAGCTTTCTTT
CDR3: CSARAGTGTEAFF

J: TRBJ2-2
size: NA
V: TRBV29-1
D: TRBD2
DNA: TGCAGCGTTGGACCCGGGGGGGCCGACGGGGAGCTGTTTTTT
CDR3: CSVGPGGADGELFF

J: TRBJ1-2
size: NA
V: TRBV6-5
D: TRBD1
DNA: TGTGCCAGCAGTTACAGAGGGACAGAAGATGGCTACACCTTC
CDR3: CASSYRGTEDGYTF

J: TRBJ2-4
size: few
V: TRBV25-1
D: NA
DNA: TGTGCCAGCAGTGAATACACCTCAGGGGCCAAAAACATTCAGTACTTC
CDR3: CASSEYTSGAKNIQYF

J: TRBJ1-5
size: NA
V: TRBV4-1
D: TRBD1
DNA: TGCGCCAGCAGCCAGATCACAGGGGGCAATCAGCCCCAGCATTTT
CDR3: CASSQITGGNQPQHF

J: TRBJ1-4
size: NA
V: TRBV7-6
D: TRBD1
DNA: TGTGCCAGCAGCCAGGGACAGGGGGGCGAAAAACTGTTTTTT
CDR3: CASSQGQGGEKLFF

J: TRBJ2-1
size: NA
V: TRBV18
D: TRBD2
DNA: TGTGCCAGCTCACCGGCGCGGACTAGCGGGTACAATGAGCAGTTCTTC
CDR3: CASSPARTSGYNEQFF

J: TRBJ1-1
size: NA
V: TRBV27
D: NA
DNA: TGTGCCAGCACCCTTGTGAGGGACGGGGCTTTCTTT
CDR3: CASTLVRDGAFF

J: TRBJ2-3
size: NA
V: TRBV13
D: TRBD2
DNA: TGTGCCAGCAGCCGCGCGGGACTAGACACAGATACGCAGTATTTT
CDR3: CASSRAGLDTDTQYF

J: TRBJ2-3
size: NA
V: TRBV7-2
D: NA
DNA: TGTGCCAGCAGCGCCACCAGAATCACAGATACGCAGTATTTT
CDR3: CASSATRITDTQYF

J: TRBJ1-1
size: NA
V: TRBV5-1
D: NA
DNA: TGCGCCAGCAGCTGGGACATCTTAAACACTGAAGCTTTCTTT
CDR3: CASSWDILNTEAFF

J: TRBJ2-7
size: NA
V: TRBV30
D: NA
DNA: TGTGCCTGGAGTATCGCGACTAACTCCTACGAGCAGTACTTC
CDR3: CAWSIATNSYEQYF

J: TRBJ2-5
size: NA
V: TRBV4-2
D: TRBD2
DNA: TGTGCCAGCAGCCAAATTAGCGGGGGAGCCCAAGAGACCCAGTACTTC
CDR3: CASSQISGGAQETQYF

J: TRBJ2-3
size: few
V: TRBV10-3
D: TRBD2
DNA: TGTGCCATCAGTGAAGGGGCGGGGGGCCGCACAGATACGCAGTATTTT
CDR3: CAISEGAGGRTDTQYF

J: TRBJ2-3
size: few
V: TRBV29-1
D: NA
DNA: TGCAGCGTTGAGAGGGGACGGGGGATTAGCACAGATACGCAGTATTTT
CDR3: CSVERGRGISTDTQYF

J: TRBJ1-2
size: NA
V: TRBV6-5
D: NA
DNA: TGTGCCAGCAGACCCTCGGGAGGGGAGAATGGCTACACCTTC
CDR3: CASRPSGGENGYTF

J: TRBJ1-2
size: NA
V: TRBV2
D: NA
DNA: TGTGCCAGCAGTGCCCCCGCGGGGACTAACTATGGCTACACCTTC
CDR3: CASSAPAGTNYGYTF

J: TRBJ2-7
size: NA
V: TRBV5-1
D: NA
DNA: TGCGCCAGCAGCTTGGGGGTAGCCAACCCTGGGTACGAGCAGTACTTC
CDR3: CASSLGVANPGYEQYF

J: TRBJ2-5
size: NA
V: TRBV7-6
D: NA
DNA: TGTGCCAGCAGCTTAGGGTACAGGGTGGAGACCCAGTACTTC
CDR3: CASSLGYRVETQYF

J: TRBJ2-3
size: NA
V: TRBV30
D: TRBD2
DNA: TGTGCCTGGTTACCCGGGACTAGCATTAATACGCAGTATTTT
CDR3: CAWLPGTSINTQYF

J: TRBJ2-3
size: few
V: TRBV2
D: NA
DNA: TGTGCCAGCAGTGAATTGGTCGGCAGCAACACAGATACGCAGTATTTT
CDR3: CASSELVGSNTDTQYF

J: TRBJ2-5
size: NA
V: TRBV5-1
D: NA
DNA: TGCGCCAGCAGCCTAGCAAGCGAGACCCAGTACTTC
CDR3: CASSLASETQYF

J: TRBJ2-7
size: few
V: TRBV29-1
D: NA
DNA: TGCAGCGTTGTTCAGGGGTTCCGCTCCTACGAGCAGTACTTC
CDR3: CSVVQGFRSYEQYF

J: TRBJ2-1
size: NA
V: TRBV2
D: NA
DNA: TGTGCCAGCAGGGACGGGACAAAACTGTACAATGAGCAGTTCTTC
CDR3: CASRDGTKLYNEQFF

J: TRBJ2-7
size: few
V: TRBV4-2
D: TRBD2
DNA: TGTGCCAGCAGCCAAGATCTGCGGGGGGGTATCTACGAGCAGTACTTC
CDR3: CASSQDLRGGIYEQYF

J: TRBJ1-2
size: NA
V: TRBV30
D: NA
DNA: TGTGCCAGCACCCGATTTAACTATGGCTACACCTTC
CDR3: CASTRFNYGYTF

J: TRBJ2-7
size: few
V: TRBV29-1
D: TRBD1
DNA: TGCAGCGTTGAAACAGGGGCGACCTACGAGCAGTACTTC
CDR3: CSVETGATYEQYF

J: TRBJ1-1
size: NA
V: TRBV29-1
D: NA
DNA: TGCAGCGTTGCGCCTGAAGCTTTCTTT
CDR3: CSVAPEAFF

J: TRBJ1-3
size: few
V: TRBV6-5
D: NA
DNA: TGTGCCAGCAGTTCGGCTGGAAACACCATATATTTT
CDR3: CASSSAGNTIYF

J: TRBJ2-7
size: few
V: TRBV28
D: NA
DNA: TGTGCCAGCAGTTTGCTGGGCAGCGAGCAGTACTTC
CDR3: CASSLLGSEQYF

J: TRBJ1-6
size: NA
V: TRBV6-1
D: NA
DNA: TGTGCCGGGGCGAGTGTACCACCCCTCCACTTT
CDR3: CAGASVPPLHF

J: TRBJ1-2
size: few
V: TRBV30
D: NA
DNA: TGTGCCTGGAGTGTACCGGGAACCGGCTACACCTTC
CDR3: CAWSVPGTGYTF

J: TRBJ2-5
size: few
V: TRBV2
D: TRBD1
DNA: TGTGCCAGCAGCCGGACAGGGGGGCAAGAGACCCAGTACTTC
CDR3: CASSRTGGQETQYF